One sample yielded the 3 T cell receptor beta chains listed below, sequenced in a study of cytomegalovirus exposure and HLA in healthy donors. Vbeta (60) and Jbeta (13) primers were used in the PCR. Clones were read by immunoSEQ multiplex PCR, and TCRdb kept only the in-frame ones, dropping some. Here the sample spans about 110,000 clones, roughly 82% being singletons. Sequenced: PBMCs. Source of these receptors: a man between 50 and 59 years old in good health and CMV-seronegative.

This rearrangement joins TRBV19 to TRBJ2-1; D is perhaps TRBD1 (6 bases). The CDR3 is 15 residues long. Germline values: CDR1 LNHDA, CDR2 SQIVND (reference sequence). V was shortened by 0 bases and J by 7 bases, with 13 bases between the two germline ends. The CDR3 DNA reads TGTGCCAGTAGTATAGATCGGATACAGGGAAATGAGCAGTTCTTC. It yields the protein CASSIDRIQGNEQFF.

The chain combines TRBV5-1 with TRBJ1-3, with 7 bases fitting TRBD1. Germline assignment: CDR1 SGHRS and CDR2 YFSETQ. The CDR3 is 15 amino acids. J was trimmed by 1 base and V by 4 bases; bases with no gene match: 5. CDR3 sequence (DNA): TGCGCCAGCAGCCTGACAGGGATATCTGGAAACACCATATATTTT. It yields the protein CASSLTGISGNTIYF.

This clone is deemed large. CDR3 protein: CATQLQRTLTKLFF. The CDR3, as DNA: TGTGCCACTCAACTCCAACGGACACTTACGAAACTGTTTTTT. The chain combines TRBV6-6 with TRBJ1-4, with D maybe TRBD1 (5 bases). The CDR3 runs to 14 residues. Germline values: CDR1 MNHNY, CDR2 SVGAGI (reference sequence). Trimming cost V 10 bases and J 11 bases, with 23 bases left between them.